Below are 11 T cell receptor beta chains sequenced from a single sample in a study of cytomegalovirus exposure and HLA in healthy donors (dated by TCRdb to about 2017). Libraries came from the immunoSEQ multiplex PCR assay. For the multiplex PCR, a mixture combining 60 forward primers for TCR Vbeta segments and 13 reverse primers for TCR Jbeta segments was used. In TCRdb, the immuneACCESS table is reduced to in-frame sequences with V and J assigned. These tables do not hold every clone; where another copy was compared, an unresolved V gene accounts for under half, and the others remain unexplained. In all, the sample holds about 160,000 clones, and around 79% of those were seen once. The ten biggest clones cover 0.85% to 1% of the sample. The sequencing input was PBMCs. The receptor source for this set is a woman aged 50 to 65 in good health and CMV-seropositive.

The chain joins TRBV25-1 to TRBJ2-1; D possibly corresponds to TRBD2 (5 bases). The germline CDR1 and CDR2 sequences are MGHDK and SYGVNS. The CDR3 consists of 15 residues. Trimming took off 1 base at V and 7 bases at J, with 14 bases between the two ends. CDR3 residues: CASSESLRRGNEQFF. CDR3 nucleotides: TGTGCCAGCAGTGAATCCCTCCGCCGAGGGAATGAGCAGTTCTTC.

CDR3 loop: CATSSPGLLLKAFF. The CDR3 nucleotides read TGTGCCACCAGCAGTCCAGGTCTCCTCCTGAAAGCTTTCTTT. This chain connects TRBV15 to TRBJ1-1, with D hard to call. The CDR3 sequence is 14 residues long. CDR1 is LNHNV, CDR2 YYDKDF, per germline (reference sequence). The V end was cut by 3 bases, the J end by 9 bases, with 17 bases between.

CDR3 nucleotide sequence: TGTGCCAGCAGCTCGGACAGGGGGCGGGAGCCCCAGCATTTT. Residues: CASSSDRGREPQHF. The chain recombines TRBV7-2 with TRBJ1-5; 11 positions match TRBD1. With V trimmed by 4 bases and J by 8 bases, 4 bases remained unmatched. The CDR3 contains 14 residues. Germline assignment: CDR1 SGHTA and CDR2 FQGNSA.

In the case of this clone: An end of the junction does not agree with germline; a read error may underlie this. V usage is TRBV7-7 and J usage is TRBJ2-1, with 15 bases lining up with TRBD2. The V gene's germline CDR1 is SSHAT and CDR2 FNYEAQ (reference sequence). CDR3 length: 17 amino acids. Written as DNA, the CDR3 is TGTGCTAGCAGCCCTGGCCTGGGACTAGCGGGAGGCGATGAGCAGTTCTTC. It specifies CASSPGLGLAGGDEQFF.

The DNA of the CDR3 is TGTGCCAGCAGCGACCCGACAGGGGGGAACACTGAAGCTTTCTTT. It yields the protein CASSDPTGGNTEAFF. This sequence joins TRBV11-2 and TRBJ1-1, with TRBD1 matching over 9 bases. This CDR3 has 15 amino acids. The V and J ends lost 5 bases and 1 base, in that order; junction bases with no gene match: 5. Germline CDR1 reads SGHAT; CDR2 reads FQNNGV.

The chain links TRBV30 to TRBJ1-5; D is unclear. Germline CDR1 and CDR2: GTSNPN and SVGIG (reference sequence). Trimming removed 2 bases at V and 4 bases at J, with 9 bases between. This CDR3 has 13 residues. The CDR3 nucleotides are TGTGCCTGGAGTTTGCAGCGAAATCAGCCCCAGCATTTT. The encoded protein is CAWSLQRNQPQHF.

The chain has TRBV30 and TRBJ2-5, with unresolved D. From germline, CDR1 is GTSNPN and CDR2 SVGIG (reference sequence). The CDR3 covers 12 residues. V lost 0 bases and J 4 bases, leaving 6 bases between the germline ends. The CDR3 loop is CAWSVKPETQYF. CDR3 sequence (DNA): TGTGCCTGGAGTGTGAAGCCAGAGACCCAGTACTTC.

The chain has TRBV5-4 and TRBJ1-1, with 7 bases that match TRBD1. After removal of 3 bases from V and 1 base from J, the junction contained 3 bases not matched to a gene. The CDR3 has 14 amino acids. CDR1 and CDR2 (germline): SGHNT, YYREEE (reference sequence). CDR3 amino acids: CASSSRDRNTEAFF. The CDR3 DNA follows: TGTGCCAGCAGCTCCCGGGACAGGAACACTGAAGCTTTCTTT.

Written as DNA, the CDR3 is TGTGCCAGCAGCCCTAGCGGGAATCCCTACAATGAGCAGTTCTTC. Protein sequence: CASSPSGNPYNEQFF. This chain connects TRBV11-2 to TRBJ2-1; the match to TRBD2 covers 9 bases. J lost 2 bases, V lost 5 bases, and 4 bases had no gene match. The CDR3 is 15 residues long. CDR1 SGHAT and CDR2 FQNNGV come from the germline V gene.

The V and J genes are TRBV9 and TRBJ2-3, with a tentative D call TRBD2 (6 bases). CDR1 and CDR2 from the germline V gene are SGDLS and YYNGEE. This CDR3 is 14 amino acids long. V was pared by 3 bases and J by 1 base, with 9 bases between. The CDR3 spells CASSESSGTDTQYF. The CDR3 bases are TGTGCCAGCAGCGAGTCTAGCGGCACAGATACGCAGTATTTT.

The CDR3 DNA follows: TGCAGCGTACTCGACGGGTCCTACGAGCAGTACTTC. Translation gives CSVLDGSYEQYF. The gene calls are TRBV29-1 and TRBJ2-7; no firm D call. V lost 6 bases, J lost 1 base, and 10 bases lay in between. The CDR3 runs to 12 residues. Germline lookup yields CDR1 SQVTM and CDR2 ANQGSEA.